This T cell receptor beta chain stems from a study of cytomegalovirus exposure and HLA in healthy donors. Whole-study findings and limits: In a later analysis, DRB1 alleles had the most associated TCRs; HLA-C alleles the fewest. Earlier analysis found most TCR beta V segments productive about 90% or about 30% of the time. Later, an analysis found that common viral pathogens appeared to be linked with several of the most significant clusters.

CDR1 is MNHNS and CDR2 is SASEGT in the germline V gene. V was clipped by 1 base and J by 6 bases, with 10 bases between them. The CDR3 totals 15 residues. Turning to this clone: Its antigen is unknown.

A multiplex PCR was run with 60 Vbeta primers and 13 Jbeta primers. Data came from immunoSEQ multiplex PCR; TCRdb stores just in-frame clones and leaves some out. Here the sample spans about 100,000 clones, around 80% being singletons. The clonotype originates from a man aged 25-45 years in good health and CMV-seropositive. The sequenced sample consisted of PBMCs. The chain has TRBV6-1 and TRBJ1-6; tentatively, D is TRBD1 (6 bases). The CDR3 here is CASSEDGGPNSPLHF. The CDR3 bases are TGTGCCAGCAGTGAAGACGGGGGGCCTAATTCACCCCTCCACTTT.